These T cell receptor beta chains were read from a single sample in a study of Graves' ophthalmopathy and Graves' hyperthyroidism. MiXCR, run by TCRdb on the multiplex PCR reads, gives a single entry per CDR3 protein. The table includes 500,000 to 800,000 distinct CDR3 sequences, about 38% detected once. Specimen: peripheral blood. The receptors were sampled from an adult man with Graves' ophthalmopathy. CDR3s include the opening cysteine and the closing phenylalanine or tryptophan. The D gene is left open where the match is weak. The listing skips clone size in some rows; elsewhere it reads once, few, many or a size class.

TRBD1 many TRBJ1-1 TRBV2 CASSGTGVEAFF TGTGCCAGCAGCGGGACAGGGGTTGAAGCTTTCTTT
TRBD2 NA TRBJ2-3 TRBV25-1 CATTTSGSTDTQYF TGTGCCACCACAACTAGCGGGAGCACAGATACGCAGTATTTT
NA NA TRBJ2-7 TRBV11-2 CASSSAEPASYEQYF TGTGCCAGCAGCTCCGCGGAACCAGCCTCCTACGAGCAGTACTTC
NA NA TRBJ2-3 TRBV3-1 CASRPGVVSQYF TGTGCCAGCCGCCCGGGGGTCGTGTCGCAGTATTTT
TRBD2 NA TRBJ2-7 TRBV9 CASSLAGTRSEQYF TGTGCCAGCAGCTTAGCCGGGACTAGGAGCGAGCAGTACTTC
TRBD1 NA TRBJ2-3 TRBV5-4 CASSRTGATDTQYF TGTGCCAGCAGTCGGACAGGGGCCACAGATACGCAGTATTTT
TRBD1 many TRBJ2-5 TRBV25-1 CATPLRDRVETQYF TGTGCCACCCCTCTGAGGGACAGGGTGGAGACCCAGTACTTC
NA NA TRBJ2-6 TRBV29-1 CSVETPGANVLTF TGCAGCGTTGAAACCCCCGGGGCCAACGTCCTGACTTTC
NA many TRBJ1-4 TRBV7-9 CASSLVPGAEEKLFF TGTGCCAGCAGCTTAGTTCCGGGCGCGGAAGAAAAACTGTTTTTT
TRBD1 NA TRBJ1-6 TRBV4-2 CASSQEPGQGVVSSPLHF TGTGCCAGCAGCCAAGAGCCTGGACAGGGGGTAGTGTCTTCACCCCTCCACTTT
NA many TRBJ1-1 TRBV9 CASSVLGLGEAFF TGTGCCAGCAGCGTACTGGGGTTGGGAGAAGCTTTCTTT
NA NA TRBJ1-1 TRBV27 CASWDGNTEAFF TGTGCCAGCTGGGACGGGAACACTGAAGCTTTCTTT
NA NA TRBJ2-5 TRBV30 CAWSVTSKVETQYF TGTGCCTGGAGTGTAACATCCAAGGTAGAGACCCAGTACTTC
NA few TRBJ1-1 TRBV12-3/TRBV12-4 CASSYGWSGNFYNTEAFF TGTGCCAGCAGTTACGGTTGGTCTGGAAACTTTTACAACACTGAAGCTTTCTTT
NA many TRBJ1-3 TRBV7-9 CASSQGFVGNTIYF TGTGCCAGCAGCCAGGGGTTCGTCGGAAACACCATATATTTT
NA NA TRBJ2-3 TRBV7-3 CASSDPGSSTDTQYF TGTGCCAGCTCCGACCCAGGTTCTAGCACAGATACGCAGTATTTT
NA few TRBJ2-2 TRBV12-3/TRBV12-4 CASSFVLATTGELFF TGTGCCAGCAGTTTTGTTCTGGCCACAACCGGGGAGCTGTTTTTT
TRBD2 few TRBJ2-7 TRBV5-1 CASSLELAGVRYEQYF TGCGCCAGCAGCTTGGAACTAGCGGGAGTTAGGTACGAGCAGTACTTC
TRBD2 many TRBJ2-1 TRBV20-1 CSTSGAYNEQFF TGCAGTACTAGCGGTGCCTACAATGAGCAGTTCTTC
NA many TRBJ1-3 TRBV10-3 CAISESRSGGNTIYF TGTGCCATCAGTGAGTCTAGGAGCGGGGGAAACACCATATATTTT
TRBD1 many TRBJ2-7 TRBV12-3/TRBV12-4 CASSLGHGQGHEQYF TGTGCCAGCAGTTTAGGCCACGGACAGGGGCACGAGCAGTACTTC
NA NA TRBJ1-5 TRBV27 CASSLILGNQPQHF TGTGCCAGCAGTTTAATCTTGGGGAATCAGCCCCAGCATTTT
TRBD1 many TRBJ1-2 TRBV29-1 CSVGGQPNYGYTF TGCAGCGTTGGGGGACAGCCTAACTATGGCTACACCTTC
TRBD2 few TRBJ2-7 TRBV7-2 CASSNPGLAGYEQYF TGTGCCAGCAGCAACCCGGGACTAGCGGGTTACGAGCAGTACTTC
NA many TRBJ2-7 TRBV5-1 CASSLGNSYEQYF TGCGCCAGCAGCTTGGGCAACTCCTACGAGCAGTACTTC
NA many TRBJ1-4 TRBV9 CASSPTLGEKLFF TGTGCCAGCAGCCCAACCCTGGGTGAAAAACTGTTTTTT
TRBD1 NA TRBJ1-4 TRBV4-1 CASSEGRGQNSEKLFF TGCGCCAGCAGCGAAGGCCGGGGACAGAACTCCGAAAAACTGTTTTTT
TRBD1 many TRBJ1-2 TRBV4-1 CASSPRTGVNGYTF TGCGCCAGCAGCCCTAGGACAGGGGTGAACGGCTACACCTTC
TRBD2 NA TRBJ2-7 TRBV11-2 CASSPRGEGRYEQYF TGTGCCAGCAGCCCCCGGGGGGAGGGCCGGTACGAGCAGTACTTC
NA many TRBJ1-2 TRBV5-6 CASSLIQGDYGYTF TGTGCCAGCAGCCTAATACAGGGAGACTATGGCTACACCTTC
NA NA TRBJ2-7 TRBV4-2 CASSHANYEQYF TGTGCCAGCAGCCATGCGAACTACGAGCAGTACTTC
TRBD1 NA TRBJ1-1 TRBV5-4 CASINTGQGWTEAFF TGTGCCAGCATCAATACTGGACAGGGGTGGACTGAAGCTTTCTTT
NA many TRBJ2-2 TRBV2 CASSGTRSGLVGGELFF TGTGCCAGCAGTGGAACTAGGTCTGGTCTGGTTGGCGGGGAGCTGTTTTTT